These 24 T cell receptor beta chains came from one sample sequenced in a study of blood T cell repertoires in COVID-19. Clones were sequenced by immunoSEQ multiplex PCR, and TCRdb holds only the in-frame ones, with some missing. The sample gives 150,000 to 200,000 clones, about 86% of which show up once; approximately 7% is in the top ten. The sample taken for sequencing was peripheral blood. These receptors were taken from a man in his fifties or sixties with active or convalescent COVID-19.

The chain's CDR3 is CASSVDPPGTGNTIYF. The CDR3 coding sequence is TGTGCCAGCAGCGTAGACCCCCCGGGGACTGGAAACACCATATATTTT. This sequence joins TRBV9 and TRBJ1-3, with unresolved D. The CDR3 runs to 16 residues. CDR1 and CDR2 (germline): SGDLS, YYNGEE. V was shortened by 0 bases and J by 2 bases, with 12 bases between the two germline ends.

This clone was seen just once. The rearrangement joins TRBV11-3 to TRBJ2-5; 8 nucleotides align to TRBD1. The germline V gene encodes CDR1 SGHNT and CDR2 YENEEA. V was clipped by 3 bases and J by 5 bases; unmatched bases: 5. The CDR3 has 14 residues. The CDR3 nucleotides are TGTGCCAGCAGCTTGACAGGGGTGGGGGAGACCCAGTACTTC. Encoded protein: CASSLTGVGETQYF.

A few counts support this clone. V is TRBV7-6 and J is TRBJ1-2; 7 bases match TRBD1. V gave up 5 bases and J gave up 0 bases; unmatched junction bases: 12. Germline CDR1 and CDR2: SGHVS and FNYEAQ. This CDR3 spans 17 amino acids. CDR3 in DNA: TGTGCCAGCAGCCTCCGAACGAGACAGGGCGCTAACTATGGCTACACCTTC. This translates into CASSLRTRQGANYGYTF.

The chain carries TRBV6-1 and TRBJ2-3, with D maybe TRBD2 (7 bases). Germline V CDR1 and CDR2: MNHNS, SASEGT. The V end lost 4 bases, the J end lost 2 bases, and 22 bases lay between the germline ends. CDR3 length: 18 residues. CDR3 DNA sequence: TGTGCCAGCAGTGGTCGGGCGGGGGCACCCTTATCCACAGATACGCAGTATTTT. It is translated as CASSGRAGAPLSTDTQYF.

The chain carries TRBV5-4 and TRBJ2-1, with D tentatively TRBD2 (5 bases). Germline lookup yields CDR1 SGHNT and CDR2 YYREEE (reference sequence). The CDR3 length is 16 residues. Trimming removed 0 bases from V and 0 bases from J, with 10 bases in between. CDR3 residues: CASSLDGGSSYNEQFF. As DNA, the CDR3 is TGTGCCAGCAGCTTGGACGGCGGGTCCTCCTACAATGAGCAGTTCTTC.

This sequence joins TRBV5-1 and TRBJ2-1; TRBD2 agrees at 13 bases. The junction had 4 bases not matched to a gene; V was cut back by 0 bases and J by 4 bases. This CDR3 region has 17 residues. The germline V gene has CDR1 SGHRS and CDR2 YFSETQ. The CDR3 here is CASSLARLAGGYNEQFF. In nucleotides, the CDR3 is TGCGCCAGCAGCTTGGCCCGACTAGCGGGAGGTTACAATGAGCAGTTCTTC.

This clone was picked up a small number of times. CDR3 coding DNA: TGTGCCAGCAGCCAAGGAGCGAGCTCCTACGAGCAGTACTTC. It translates to CASSQGASSYEQYF. This rearrangement joins TRBV3-1 (or the pseudogene TRBV3-2) to TRBJ2-7; D is uncertain. CDR1 is LGHDT and CDR2 is YNNKEL in the germline V gene (reference sequence). The V gene lost 1 base and the J gene lost 0 bases, with 7 bases spanning the gap. This CDR3 comprises 14 residues.

J is TRBJ1-1 and V is TRBV6-2 or TRBV6-3; D perhaps matches TRBD1 (5 bases). The CDR3 is 19 residues long. Looked up from germline, CDR1 is MNHEY and CDR2 is SVGEGT. The V end lost 5 bases, the J end lost 1 base, and 26 bases lay between the germline ends. This CDR3 reads CASSRELGQGTISNTEAFF. The CDR3 DNA is TGTGCCAGCAGTAGAGAATTAGGTCAGGGAACAATCTCGAACACTGAAGCTTTCTTT.

The rearrangement links TRBV11-3 to TRBJ2-1; 8 positions agree with TRBD1. The CDR3 spans 17 residues. Germline V CDR1 and CDR2: SGHNT, YENEEA. After removal of 1 base from V and 4 bases from J, the junction contained 9 bases not matched to a gene. The chain's CDR3 is CASSLVVSGGAYNEQFF. The CDR3 region has the DNA TGTGCCAGCAGCTTAGTAGTCTCAGGGGGCGCTTACAATGAGCAGTTCTTC.

The chain uses TRBV6-1 and TRBJ1-4, with a tentative D call TRBD1 (5 bases). The germline gives CDR1 MNHNS, CDR2 SASEGT. The CDR3 has 14 amino acids. V dropped 1 base and J dropped 7 bases, with 10 bases sitting between them. This CDR3 is CASSEGLGGEKLFF. The CDR3 region has the DNA TGTGCCAGCAGTGAAGGGTTGGGGGGTGAAAAACTGTTTTTT.

J is TRBJ1-4 and V is TRBV6-5; 7 bases are a match to TRBD1. This CDR3 is 15 amino acids long. V lost 5 bases, J lost 5 bases, and 8 bases stayed unmatched. Germline CDR1 MNHEY, CDR2 SVGAGI. This chain's CDR3 is CASSSRTGYNEKLFF. The CDR3, as DNA: TGTGCCAGCAGTAGCCGGACAGGCTACAATGAAAAACTGTTTTTT.

The chain links TRBV6-5 to TRBJ2-3; the D gene is possibly TRBD2 (5 bases). The CDR3 extends over 15 amino acids. Per germline, CDR1 MNHEY and CDR2 SVGAGI. Trimming cost V 0 bases and J 6 bases, with 13 bases left between them. Written as DNA, the CDR3 is TGTGCCAGCAGTTACTCGGCAGGTGAGGGTGATACGCAGTATTTT. Protein product: CASSYSAGEGDTQYF.

V and J are TRBV5-4 and TRBJ2-7; 8 bases line up with TRBD1. The CDR3 runs 15 residues. J lost 0 bases, V lost 3 bases, and 5 bases had no gene match. CDR1 is SGHNT and CDR2 is YYREEE in the germline V gene (reference sequence). The CDR3 sequence is CASSYGQGGSYEQYF. The CDR3 coding sequence is TGTGCCAGCAGCTACGGACAGGGAGGCTCCTACGAGCAGTACTTC.

V and J are TRBV7-3 and TRBJ2-1; 9 positions agree with TRBD2. V shed 1 base and J 5 bases; nucleotides not matched to a gene: 6. This CDR3 region has 16 residues. The germline gives CDR1 SGHTA, CDR2 FQGTGA. The CDR3 DNA is TGTGCCAGCAGCTTAAGGGGGACTAGCAGAAACAATGAGCAGTTCTTC. Translation: CASSLRGTSRNNEQFF.

The V call is TRBV27, the J call TRBJ1-2, with 7 bases fitting TRBD1. Germline assignment: CDR1 MNHEY and CDR2 SMNVEV (reference sequence). With V trimmed by 6 bases and J by 7 bases, 8 bases remained unmatched. The CDR3 spans 13 residues. CDR3 loop: CASRETGLGGYTF. For the CDR3, the DNA is TGTGCCAGCAGGGAGACAGGGTTGGGTGGCTACACCTTC.

This clone was picked up one time. V usage is TRBV27 and J usage is TRBJ2-3; 7 nucleotides line up with TRBD1. Per germline, CDR1 MNHEY and CDR2 SMNVEV (reference sequence). This CDR3 has 15 residues. V was clipped by 3 bases and J by 10 bases; unmatched bases: 13. The CDR3 nucleotides are TGTGCCAGCAGTTTCCTACCCCGGGACAGTCTGGCGCAGTATTTT. Protein product: CASSFLPRDSLAQYF.

This chain joins TRBV29-1 and TRBJ2-5; a possible D gene is TRBD2 (6 bases). Germline V CDR1 and CDR2: SQVTM, ANQGSEA. V gave up 7 bases and J gave up 2 bases, with 14 bases separating them. The CDR3 has 13 residues. The CDR3 sequence is CSADWRGQETQYF. CDR3 bases: TGCAGCGCCGACTGGCGGGGACAAGAGACCCAGTACTTC.

The gene calls are TRBV5-6 and TRBJ1-2; 10 bases line up with TRBD1. The junction had 8 bases not matched to a gene; V was cut back by 4 bases and J by 8 bases. The CDR3 contains 14 residues. CDR1 and CDR2 (germline): SGHDT, YYEEEE. As DNA, the CDR3 is TGTGCCAGCAGCCACCTCCGGGACAGGGGAGGCTACACCTTC. Translating it yields CASSHLRDRGGYTF.

The CDR3 nucleotides are TGCGCCAGCAGCCAAGATAGGGGACAGGGGGCCAATGAGCAGTTCTTC. Protein: CASSQDRGQGANEQFF. The rearrangement uses TRBV4-3 and TRBJ2-1; 12 bases agree with TRBD1. This CDR3 region has 16 residues. J lost 6 bases, V lost 0 bases, and 3 bases had no gene match. CDR1 LGHNA and CDR2 YSLEER come from the germline V gene.

This rearrangement joins TRBV19 to TRBJ1-2; D is unresolved. The germline gives CDR1 LNHDA, CDR2 SQIVND (reference sequence). The V and J ends lost 3 bases and 7 bases respectively, with 9 bases between them. The CDR3 sequence is 12 residues long. Here the CDR3 reads CASSITEGGYTF. The DNA of the CDR3 is TGTGCCAGTAGTATTACAGAGGGTGGCTACACCTTC.

This clone appeared once. V usage is TRBV28 and J usage is TRBJ2-3; tentatively, D is TRBD2 (6 bases). The V and J ends lost 4 bases and 2 bases respectively, with 10 bases between them. Germline CDR1 MDHEN, CDR2 SYDVKM. The CDR3 loop spans 14 amino acids. CDR3 sequence (DNA): TGTGCCAGCAGTTCGGCGGGGCCCACAGATACGCAGTATTTT. This encodes CASSSAGPTDTQYF. The full variable domain, with the rest looked up from reference TRBV28 and TRBJ2-3, is DVKVTQSSRYLVKRTGEKVFLECVQDMDHENMFWYRQDPGLGLRLIYFSYDVKMKEKGDIPEGYSVSREKKERFSLILESASTNQTSMYLCASSSAGPTDTQYFGPGTRLTVL.

The chain combines TRBV7-2 with TRBJ1-2, with 7 bases fitting TRBD1. Germline-derived CDR1 and CDR2 are SGHTA and FQGNSA. The CDR3 extends over 17 amino acids. Trimming took 0 bases from V and 0 from J; bases not matched to a gene: 7. CDR3 bases: TGTGCCAGCAGCTTAGCTGGTCGGGACAGACCTAACTATGGCTACACCTTC. Its translation: CASSLAGRDRPNYGYTF.

The genes are TRBV5-1 and TRBJ2-7; D is unclear. V lost 0 bases, J lost 1 base, and 8 bases lay in between. Germline values: CDR1 SGHRS, CDR2 YFSETQ. The CDR3 covers 14 residues. The CDR3 loop is CASSLGDLSYEQYF. The CDR3 bases are TGCGCCAGCAGCTTGGGAGACTTGTCCTACGAGCAGTACTTC.

The chain's CDR3 is CASSVVRTNPDNEQFF. The CDR3, as DNA: TGTGCCAGCAGCGTAGTAAGGACAAATCCAGACAATGAGCAGTTCTTC. V usage is TRBV5-4 and J usage is TRBJ2-1; D is possibly TRBD1 (5 bases). The CDR3 contains 16 residues. Trimming shortened V by 4 bases and J by 5 bases, and 19 bases separated the two germline ends. CDR1 and CDR2 from the germline V gene are SGHNT and YYREEE (reference sequence).